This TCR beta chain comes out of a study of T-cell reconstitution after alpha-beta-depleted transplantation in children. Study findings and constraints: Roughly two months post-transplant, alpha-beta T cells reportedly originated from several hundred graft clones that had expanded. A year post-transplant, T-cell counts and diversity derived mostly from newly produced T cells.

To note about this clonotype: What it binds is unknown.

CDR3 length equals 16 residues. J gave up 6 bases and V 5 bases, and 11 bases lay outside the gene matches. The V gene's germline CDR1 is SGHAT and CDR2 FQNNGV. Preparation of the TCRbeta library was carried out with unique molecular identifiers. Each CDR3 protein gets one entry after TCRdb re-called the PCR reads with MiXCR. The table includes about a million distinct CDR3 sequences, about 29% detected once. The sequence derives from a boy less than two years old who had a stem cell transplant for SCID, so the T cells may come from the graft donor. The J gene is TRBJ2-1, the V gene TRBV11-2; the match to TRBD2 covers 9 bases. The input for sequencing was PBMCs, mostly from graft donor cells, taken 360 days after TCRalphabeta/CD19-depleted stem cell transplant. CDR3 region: CASSLLAGRLSNEQFF. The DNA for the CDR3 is TGTGCCAGCAGCCTCCTAGCGGGGCGATTATCCAATGAGCAGTTCTTC.